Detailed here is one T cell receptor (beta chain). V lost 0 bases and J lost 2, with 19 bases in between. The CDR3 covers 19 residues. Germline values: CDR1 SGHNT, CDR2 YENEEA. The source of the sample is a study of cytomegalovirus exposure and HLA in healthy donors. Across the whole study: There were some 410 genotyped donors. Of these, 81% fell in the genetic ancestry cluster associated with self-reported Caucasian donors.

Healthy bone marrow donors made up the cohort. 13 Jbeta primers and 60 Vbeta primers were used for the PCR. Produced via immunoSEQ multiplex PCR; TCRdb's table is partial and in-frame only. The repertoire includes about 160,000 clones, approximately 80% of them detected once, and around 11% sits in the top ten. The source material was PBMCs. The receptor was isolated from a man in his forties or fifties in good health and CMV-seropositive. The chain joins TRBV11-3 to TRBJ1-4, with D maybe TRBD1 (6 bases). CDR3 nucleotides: TGTGCCAGCAGCTTAGACCTTTACAGGGCCTCTGGGACTAATGAAAAACTGTTTTTT. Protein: CASSLDLYRASGTNEKLFF.